These 4 T cell receptor beta chains share one sample of origin, sequenced in a study of T-cell reconstitution after alpha-beta-depleted transplantation in children. Unique molecular identifiers were incorporated when the TCRbeta library was constructed. TCRdb re-derived calls from the PCR reads in MiXCR, one entry per CDR3 protein. The sample contains roughly 200,000 distinct CDR3 sequences, around 7% of which appear only once. This specimen consisted of PBMCs, obtained before TCRalphabeta/CD19-depleted stem cell transplant. These receptors were collected from a boy aged 2-9 years with acute lymphoblastic leukemia, due to receive a stem cell transplant.

This clonotype occurred many times. The CDR3 region has the DNA TGTGCCAGTCGGGTGACAGGCGACTACGAGCAGTACTTC. It encodes CASRVTGDYEQYF. The rearrangement uses TRBV28 and TRBJ2-7; TRBD1 might be the D (6 bases). This CDR3 is built from 13 residues. V lost 9 bases and J lost 3, with 15 bases in between. Germline V gene lookup returns CDR1 MDHEN and CDR2 SYDVKM.

This chain uses TRBV7-9 with TRBJ2-1; D possibly corresponds to TRBD2 (6 bases). Per germline, CDR1 SEHNR and CDR2 FQNEAQ (reference sequence). V lost 2 bases and J lost 8, with 16 bases in between. The length of the CDR3 is 15 residues. The CDR3 spells CASSLTWGVSDEQFF. The CDR3 DNA reads TGTGCCAGCAGCTTAACGTGGGGGGTTAGTGATGAGCAGTTCTTC.

In its sample, this clonotype was seen many times. The chain has TRBV11-3 and TRBJ2-7, with D unclear. CDR3 length: 13 residues. The V and J ends lost 3 bases and 4 bases respectively, with 10 bases between them. Germline loops: CDR1 SGHNT, CDR2 YENEEA. CDR3 amino acids: CASSFGNEYEQYF. CDR3 nucleotides: TGTGCCAGCAGCTTTGGGAACGAGTACGAGCAGTACTTC. The variable domain in full, with the rest retrieved from reference TRBV11-3 and TRBJ2-7, is EAGVVQSPRYKIIEKKQPVAFWCNPISGHNTLYWYLQNLGQGPELLIRYENEEAVDDSQLPKDRFSAERLKGVDSTLKIQPAELGDSAVYLCASSFGNEYEQYFGPGTRLTVT.

This chain connects TRBV5-1 to TRBJ2-3; D uncertain. The CDR3 sequence is 16 residues long. CDR1 and CDR2 from the germline V gene are SGHRS and YFSETQ. Trimming cost V 1 base and J 5 bases, with 17 bases left between them. The DNA for the CDR3 is TGCGCCAGCAGCTTGTGGACGGGCGTCCCCAGAGATACGCAGTATTTT. Protein sequence: CASSLWTGVPRDTQYF.